Each of the 18 T cell receptor beta chains below was sequenced from the same sample in a study of blood T cells in healthy people across ages. A second 7 to 11 cycle PCR used barcoded and J-beta primers. A single record per CDR3 protein comes from TCRdb applying MiXCR to the 5' RACE reads. The sample contains 650,000 to 1,000,000 distinct CDR3 sequences, 30% to 45% of which appear only once. Sequencing was done on a sample of blood. The receptors shown here come from a man aged 18 to 30 in good health.

The sample holds many counts of this clonotype. V is TRBV10-3 and J is TRBJ2-6; 7 bases match TRBD2. V gave up 3 bases and J gave up 3 bases; unmatched junction bases: 5. There are 16 residues in the CDR3. CDR1 ENHRY and CDR2 SYGVKD come from the germline V gene. The CDR3 is CAISEYAGVGANVLTF. Written as DNA, the CDR3 is TGTGCCATCAGTGAATATGCGGGGGTTGGGGCCAACGTCCTGACTTTC.

The rearrangement joins TRBV20-1 to TRBJ1-3; D unclear. The germline V gene encodes CDR1 DFQATT and CDR2 SNEGSKA (reference sequence). The V end was cut by 6 bases, the J end by 0 bases, with 12 bases between. CDR3 size: 14 residues. The CDR3 DNA is TGCAGTGCGAGCGACACCTCCTCTGGAAACACCATATATTTT. This sequence encodes CSASDTSSGNTIYF.

A few counts support this clonotype. The rearrangement uses TRBV4-2 and TRBJ2-1, with TRBD2 identical over 8 bases. V lost 0 bases to trimming and J lost 0 bases; unmatched junction nucleotides: 16. This CDR3 is built from 21 residues. Germline V gene data show CDR1 as LGHNA and CDR2 as YNFKEQ. The CDR3 sequence is CASSQDKFASGFSNSYNEQFF. The CDR3 coding sequence is TGTGCCAGCAGCCAAGATAAGTTTGCTAGCGGGTTTTCCAACTCCTACAATGAGCAGTTCTTC.

The chain couples TRBV20-1 to TRBJ2-7, with a weak D call TRBD1 (5 bases). Germline loops: CDR1 DFQATT, CDR2 SNEGSKA (reference sequence). V lost 3 bases and J lost 7, with 19 bases in between. The CDR3 has 14 residues. CDR3 DNA: TGCAGTGCTAGTGATCCAGGGAAAAAGCGTGAGCAGTACTTC. It is translated as CSASDPGKKREQYF.

In regard to this clonotype: A read error may explain this, as a much larger clone is one base away. This chain uses TRBV12-3 or TRBV12-4 with TRBJ2-3; 8 positions agree with TRBD2. The CDR3 is made up of 15 amino acids. The CDR3 DNA reads as TGTGCCAGCAGTTCGACGCGGACTAGCACAGATACGAAGTATTTT. It codes for CASSSTRTSTDTKYF.

This clonotype was seen a handful of times. The chain has TRBV19 and TRBJ1-1, with D uncertain. CDR1 is LNHDA and CDR2 is SQIVND in the germline V gene (reference sequence). This CDR3 comprises 13 residues. The V end was cut by 3 bases, the J end by 5 bases, with 10 bases between. The CDR3 protein is CASSMLGGTEAFF. The CDR3 DNA sequence: TGTGCCAGTAGTATGCTGGGAGGGACTGAAGCTTTCTTT.

The chain combines TRBV20-1 with TRBJ2-5; 10 positions agree with TRBD1. Germline V CDR1 and CDR2: DFQATT, SNEGSKA (reference sequence). There are 21 residues in the CDR3. V dropped 1 base and J dropped 11; count of bases not matched to a gene: 31. CDR3 sequence: CSARGKRGQGYLAGLRNEQYF. CDR3 nucleotides: TGCAGTGCTAGAGGGAAAAGGGGACAGGGGTACCTAGCGGGTCTTCGCAATGAGCAGTACTTC.

There are a few counts of this clonotype. This chain joins TRBV7-9 and TRBJ1-2, with 8 positions matching TRBD1. Trimming at V came to 7 bases and at J to 7 bases, leaving 11 bases not matched to a gene. Per the germline V gene, CDR1 is SEHNR and CDR2 is FQNEAQ (reference sequence). The CDR3 covers 14 residues. The chain's CDR3 is CASTWTGMRGGYTF. DNA for the CDR3: TGTGCCAGCACCTGGACAGGGATGCGTGGTGGCTACACCTTC.

This chain connects TRBV13 to TRBJ2-1; D gene uncertain. The V end was cut by 5 bases, the J end by 7 bases, with 12 bases between. This CDR3 has 13 residues. Per the germline V gene, CDR1 is PRHDT and CDR2 is FYEKMQ (reference sequence). This CDR3 reads CASSVDGLNEQFF. Here the CDR3 DNA reads TGTGCCAGCAGCGTAGACGGTCTGAATGAGCAGTTCTTC.

This clonotype was detected ten times or more. This chain joins TRBV7-7 and TRBJ2-5, with 8 bases identical to TRBD2. Germline V gene sequence: CDR1 SSHAT, CDR2 FNYEAQ (reference sequence). The CDR3 extends over 17 amino acids. With 4 bases clipped from V and 2 bases from J, the junction kept 12 bases outside the gene matches. Written as DNA, the CDR3 is TGTGCCAGCAGCTATGGGGCGGGGGGCCCCTTTCAAGAGACCCAGTACTTC. It is translated as CASSYGAGGPFQETQYF.

CDR3 loop: CASSTDRGGETQYF. DNA for the CDR3: TGTGCCAGCAGCACGGACAGGGGAGGGGAGACCCAGTACTTC. The chain has TRBV3-1 and TRBJ2-5, with 9 positions matching TRBD1. This CDR3 is 14 amino acids long. V lost 5 bases, J lost 5 bases, and 6 bases stayed unmatched. Germline CDR1 is LGHDT and CDR2 is YNNKEL (reference sequence).

There are many counts of this clonotype. The chain is built from TRBV6-6 and TRBJ2-5, with a possible D match to TRBD2 (6 bases). Trimming shortened V by 8 bases and J by 3 bases, and 16 bases separated the two germline ends. The CDR3 has 14 residues. Germline V lookup: CDR1 MNHNY, CDR2 SVGAGI (reference sequence). Here the CDR3 DNA reads TGTGCCAGCGGAGGGAGCACGTTTGAAGAGACCCAGTACTTC. Protein product: CASGGSTFEETQYF.

The rearrangement uses TRBV5-1 and TRBJ2-1; D gene unclear. From germline, CDR1 is SGHRS and CDR2 YFSETQ. This CDR3 is built from 13 residues. V was pared by 0 bases and J by 5 bases, with 6 bases between. The DNA of the CDR3 is TGCGCCAGCAGCTTGGCTCCGAACAATGAGCAGTTCTTC. It is translated as CASSLAPNNEQFF.

This clonotype was detected once. The chain uses TRBV20-1 and TRBJ1-1; D ambiguous. Germline V gives CDR1 DFQATT, CDR2 SNEGSKA (reference sequence). V was pared by 5 bases and J by 6 bases, with 22 bases between. The CDR3 is 15 residues long. CDR3 residues: CSAANRGGRIPEAFF. The CDR3 DNA reads TGCAGTGCTGCGAACCGGGGAGGCCGCATTCCTGAAGCTTTCTTT.

V gene TRBV4-3 combines with J gene TRBJ1-2; 11 bases are shared with TRBD1. Germline CDR1 reads LGHNA; CDR2 reads YSLEER. V trimming: 6 bases; J trimming: 7 bases; junction bases outside the gene matches: 16. The CDR3 runs to 17 residues. The CDR3 DNA is TGCGCCAGCAGTCAGACCGGGACAGGGGGAAGTTTCGGTGGCTACACCTTC. Translation: CASSQTGTGGSFGGYTF.

V and J are TRBV6-5 and TRBJ2-1; no clear D gene. TRBJ2-7 explains the end of the DNA better; the J call may be wrong. CDR3 length: 15 amino acids. CDR1 and CDR2 (germline): MNHEY, SVGAGI. The CDR3 is CASSSPLLSYNEQYF. CDR3 DNA sequence: TGTGCCAGCAGCTCCCCTCTCTTATCCTACAATGAGCAGTACTTC.

The genes are TRBV4-3 and TRBJ2-6; no firm D call. With 1 base removed from V and 5 bases from J, the gap between germline ends came to 6 bases. The germline CDR1 and CDR2 sequences are LGHNA and YSLEER. The CDR3 extends over 14 amino acids. The CDR3 sequence is CASSQVERANVLTF. CDR3 in DNA: TGCGCCAGCAGCCAAGTTGAGAGGGCCAACGTCCTGACTTTC.

The genes are TRBV4-3 and TRBJ2-2; 9 nucleotides line up with TRBD1. The CDR3 totals 18 residues. Germline CDR1 LGHNA, CDR2 YSLEER. J gave up 3 bases and V 3 bases, and 11 bases lay outside the gene matches. For the CDR3, the DNA is TGCGCCAGCAGCCATTTCCCGGGGACAGGGTTGGACACCGGGGAGCTGTTTTTT. It yields the protein CASSHFPGTGLDTGELFF.